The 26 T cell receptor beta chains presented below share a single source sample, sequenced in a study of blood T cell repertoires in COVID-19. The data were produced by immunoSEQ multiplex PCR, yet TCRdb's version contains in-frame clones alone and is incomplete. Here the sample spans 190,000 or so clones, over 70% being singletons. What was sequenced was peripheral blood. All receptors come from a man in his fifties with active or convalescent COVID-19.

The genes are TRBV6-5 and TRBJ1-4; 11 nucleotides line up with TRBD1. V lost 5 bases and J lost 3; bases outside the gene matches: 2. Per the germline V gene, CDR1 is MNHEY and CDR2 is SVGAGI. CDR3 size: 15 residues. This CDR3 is CASSRDRGANEKLFF. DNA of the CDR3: TGTGCCAGCAGTCGGGACAGGGGGGCTAATGAAAAACTGTTTTTT.

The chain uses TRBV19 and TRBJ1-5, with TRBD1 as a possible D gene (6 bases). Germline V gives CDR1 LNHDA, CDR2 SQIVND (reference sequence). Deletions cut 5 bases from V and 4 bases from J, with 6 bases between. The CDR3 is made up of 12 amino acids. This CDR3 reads CASSGQNQPQHF. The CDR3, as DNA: TGTGCCAGTAGTGGACAGAATCAGCCCCAGCATTTT.

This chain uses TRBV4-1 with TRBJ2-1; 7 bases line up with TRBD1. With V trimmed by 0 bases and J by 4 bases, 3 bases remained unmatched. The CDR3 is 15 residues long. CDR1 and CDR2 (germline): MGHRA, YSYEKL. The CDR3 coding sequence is TGCGCCAGCAGCCAAGATGGACAGGCTTACAATGAGCAGTTCTTC. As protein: CASSQDGQAYNEQFF.

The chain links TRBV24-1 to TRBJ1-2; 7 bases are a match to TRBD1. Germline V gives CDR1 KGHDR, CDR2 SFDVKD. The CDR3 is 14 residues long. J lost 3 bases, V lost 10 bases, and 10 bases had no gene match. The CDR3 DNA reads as TGTGCCACTTCGACAGGGACGCAGGACTATGGCTACACCTTC. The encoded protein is CATSTGTQDYGYTF.

The CDR3 DNA is TGCGCCAGCATTTACGACAGGGCTTACAATGAGCAGTTCTTC. This codes for CASIYDRAYNEQFF. The chain has TRBV10-2 and TRBJ2-1; TRBD1 matches at 7 bases. The ends lost 7 bases at V and 4 bases at J; junction bases unmatched: 7. There are 14 residues in the CDR3. CDR1 WSHSY and CDR2 SAAADI come from the germline V gene.

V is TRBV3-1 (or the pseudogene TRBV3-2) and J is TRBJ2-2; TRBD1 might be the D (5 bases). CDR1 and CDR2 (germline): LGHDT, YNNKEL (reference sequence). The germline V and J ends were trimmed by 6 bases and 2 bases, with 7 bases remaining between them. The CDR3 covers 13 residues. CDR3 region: CASRRGNTGELFF. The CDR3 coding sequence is TGTGCCAGCAGAAGGGGTAACACCGGGGAGCTGTTTTTT.

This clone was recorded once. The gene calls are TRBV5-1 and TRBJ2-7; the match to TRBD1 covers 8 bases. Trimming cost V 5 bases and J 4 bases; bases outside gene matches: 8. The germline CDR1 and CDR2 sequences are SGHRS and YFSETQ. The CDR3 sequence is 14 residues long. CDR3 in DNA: TGCGCCAGCAGTCAAGGACAGGGTCCTTACGAGCAGTACTTC. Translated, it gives CASSQGQGPYEQYF. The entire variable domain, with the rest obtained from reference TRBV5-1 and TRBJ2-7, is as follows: KAGVTQTPRYLIKTRGQQVTLSCSPISGHRSVSWYQQTPGQGLQFLFEYFSETQRNKGNFPGRFSGRQFSNSRSEMNVSTLELGDSALYLCASSQGQGPYEQYFGPGTRLTVT.

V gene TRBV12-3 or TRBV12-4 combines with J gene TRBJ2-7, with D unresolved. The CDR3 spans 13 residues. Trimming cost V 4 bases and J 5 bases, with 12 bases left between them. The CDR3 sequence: CASSSPPRDEQYF. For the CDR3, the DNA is TGTGCCAGCAGTTCCCCCCCCCGGGACGAGCAGTACTTC.

This chain's CDR3 is CASSLRTGRNTEAFF. The CDR3, as DNA: TGTGCCAGCAGCCTCCGGACAGGACGGAACACTGAAGCTTTCTTT. The chain combines TRBV14 with TRBJ1-1; 7 nucleotides line up with TRBD1. V lost 4 bases, J lost 1 base, and 6 bases stayed unmatched. The germline V gene encodes CDR1 SGHDN and CDR2 FVKESK. This CDR3 is 15 amino acids long.

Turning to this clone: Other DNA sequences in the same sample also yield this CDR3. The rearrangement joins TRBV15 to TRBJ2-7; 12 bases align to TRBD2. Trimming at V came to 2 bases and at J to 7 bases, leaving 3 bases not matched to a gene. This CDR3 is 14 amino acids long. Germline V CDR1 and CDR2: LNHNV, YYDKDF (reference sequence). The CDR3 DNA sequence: TGTGCCACCAGCAGACTAGCGGGGGGGCAGGAGCAGTACTTC. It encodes CATSRLAGGQEQYF.

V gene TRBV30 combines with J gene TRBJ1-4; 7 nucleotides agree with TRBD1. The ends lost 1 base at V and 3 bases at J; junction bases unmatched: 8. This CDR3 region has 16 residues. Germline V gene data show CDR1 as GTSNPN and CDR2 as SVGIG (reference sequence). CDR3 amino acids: CAWSGPRTGANEKLFF. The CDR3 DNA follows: TGTGCCTGGAGTGGACCAAGGACAGGAGCTAATGAAAAACTGTTTTTT.

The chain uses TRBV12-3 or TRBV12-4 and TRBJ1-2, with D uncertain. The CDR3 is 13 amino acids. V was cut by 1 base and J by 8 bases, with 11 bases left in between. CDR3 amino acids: CASSLEGSGGYTF. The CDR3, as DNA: TGTGCCAGCAGTTTAGAAGGGAGCGGAGGCTACACCTTC.

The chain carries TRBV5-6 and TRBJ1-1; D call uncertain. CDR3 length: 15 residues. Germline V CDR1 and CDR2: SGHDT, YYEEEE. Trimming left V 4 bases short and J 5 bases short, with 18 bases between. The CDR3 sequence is CASSAINRGGTEAFF. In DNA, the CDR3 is TGTGCCAGCAGCGCCATAAACAGAGGAGGGACTGAAGCTTTCTTT.

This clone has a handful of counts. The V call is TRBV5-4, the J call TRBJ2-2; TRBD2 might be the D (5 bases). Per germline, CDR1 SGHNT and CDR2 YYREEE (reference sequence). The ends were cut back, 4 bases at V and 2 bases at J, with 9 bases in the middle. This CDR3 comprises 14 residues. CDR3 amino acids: CASSPGYNTGELFF. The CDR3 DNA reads TGTGCCAGCAGCCCGGGATATAACACCGGGGAGCTGTTTTTT.

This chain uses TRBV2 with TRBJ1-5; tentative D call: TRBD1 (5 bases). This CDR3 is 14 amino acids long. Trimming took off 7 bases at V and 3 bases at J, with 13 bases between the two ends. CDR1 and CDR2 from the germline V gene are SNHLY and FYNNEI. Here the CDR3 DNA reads TGTGCCAGCAACGGACACGCGGCCAATCAGCCCCAGCATTTT. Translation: CASNGHAANQPQHF.

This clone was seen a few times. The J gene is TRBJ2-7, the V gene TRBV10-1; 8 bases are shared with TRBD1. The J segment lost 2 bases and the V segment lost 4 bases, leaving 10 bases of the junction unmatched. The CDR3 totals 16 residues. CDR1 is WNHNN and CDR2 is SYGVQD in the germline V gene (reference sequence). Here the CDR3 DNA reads TGCGCCAGCAGTGGGGGACCCGGGACAGGAACCTACGAGCAGTACTTC. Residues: CASSGGPGTGTYEQYF.

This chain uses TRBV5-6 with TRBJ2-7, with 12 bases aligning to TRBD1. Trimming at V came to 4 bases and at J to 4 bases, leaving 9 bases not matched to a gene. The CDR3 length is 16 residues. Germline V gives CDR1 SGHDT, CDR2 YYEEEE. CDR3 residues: CASSLNRDRGLYEQYF. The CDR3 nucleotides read TGTGCCAGCAGCCTGAATCGGGACAGGGGGCTATACGAGCAGTACTTC.

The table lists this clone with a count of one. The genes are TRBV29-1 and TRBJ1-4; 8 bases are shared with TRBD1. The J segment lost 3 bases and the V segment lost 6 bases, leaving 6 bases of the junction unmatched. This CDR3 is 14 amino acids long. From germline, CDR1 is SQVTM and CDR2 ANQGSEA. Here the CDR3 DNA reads TGCAGCGTGCCGCAGGGGGCGGCTAATGAAAAACTGTTTTTT. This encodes CSVPQGAANEKLFF. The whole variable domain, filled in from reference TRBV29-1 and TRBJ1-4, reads SAVISQKPSRDICQRGTSLTIQCQVDSQVTMMFWYRQQPGQSLTLIATANQGSEATYESGFVIDKFPISRPNLTFSTLTVSNMSPEDSSIYLCSVPQGAANEKLFFGSGTQLSVL.

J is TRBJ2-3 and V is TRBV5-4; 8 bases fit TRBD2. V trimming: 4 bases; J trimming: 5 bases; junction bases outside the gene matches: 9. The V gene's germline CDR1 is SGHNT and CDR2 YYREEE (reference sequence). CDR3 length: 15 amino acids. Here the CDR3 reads CASSNSGGAEDTQYF. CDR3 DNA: TGTGCCAGCAGCAACTCCGGGGGGGCCGAAGATACGCAGTATTTT.

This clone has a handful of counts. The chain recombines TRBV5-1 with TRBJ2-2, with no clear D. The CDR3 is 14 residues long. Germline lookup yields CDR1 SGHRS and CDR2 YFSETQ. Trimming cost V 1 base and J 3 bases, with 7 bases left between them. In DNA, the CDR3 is TGCGCCAGCAGCTTGCAAAGCGACACCGGGGAGCTGTTTTTT. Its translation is CASSLQSDTGELFF.

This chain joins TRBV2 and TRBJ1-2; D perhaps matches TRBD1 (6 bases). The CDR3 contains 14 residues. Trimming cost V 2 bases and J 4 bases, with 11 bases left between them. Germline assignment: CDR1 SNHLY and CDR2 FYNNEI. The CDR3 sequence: CASSESGTLYGYTF. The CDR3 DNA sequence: TGTGCCAGCAGTGAATCTGGGACACTCTATGGCTACACCTTC. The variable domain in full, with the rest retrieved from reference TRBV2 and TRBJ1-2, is EPEVTQTPSHQVTQMGQEVILRCVPISNHLYFYWYRQILGQKVEFLVSFYNNEISEKSEIFDDQFSVERPDGSNFTLKIRSTKLEDSAMYFCASSESGTLYGYTFGSGTRLTVV.

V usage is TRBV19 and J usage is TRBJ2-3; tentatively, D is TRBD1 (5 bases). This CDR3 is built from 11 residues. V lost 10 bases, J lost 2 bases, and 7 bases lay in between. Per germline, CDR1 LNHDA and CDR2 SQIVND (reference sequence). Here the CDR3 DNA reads TGTGCCACAGGGAACACAGATACGCAGTATTTT. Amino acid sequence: CATGNTDTQYF.

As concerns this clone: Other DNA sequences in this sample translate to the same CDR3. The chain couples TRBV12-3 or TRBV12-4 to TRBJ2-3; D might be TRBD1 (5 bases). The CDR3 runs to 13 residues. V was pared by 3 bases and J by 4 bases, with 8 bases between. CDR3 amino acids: CASSFQGADTQYF. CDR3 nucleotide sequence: TGTGCCAGCAGTTTTCAGGGTGCAGATACGCAGTATTTT.

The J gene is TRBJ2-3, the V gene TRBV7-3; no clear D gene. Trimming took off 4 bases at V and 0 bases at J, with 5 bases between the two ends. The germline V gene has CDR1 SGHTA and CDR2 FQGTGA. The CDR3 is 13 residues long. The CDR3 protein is CASSSSSTDTQYF. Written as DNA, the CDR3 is TGTGCCAGCAGCTCTTCTAGCACAGATACGCAGTATTTT.

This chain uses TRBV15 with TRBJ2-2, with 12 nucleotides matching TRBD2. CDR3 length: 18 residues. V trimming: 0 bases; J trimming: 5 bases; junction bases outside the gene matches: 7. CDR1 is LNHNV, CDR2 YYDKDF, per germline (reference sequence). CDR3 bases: TGTGCCACCAGCAGAGATGGTCTAGCGGGAGGGCGTACCGGGGAGCTGTTTTTT. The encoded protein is CATSRDGLAGGRTGELFF.

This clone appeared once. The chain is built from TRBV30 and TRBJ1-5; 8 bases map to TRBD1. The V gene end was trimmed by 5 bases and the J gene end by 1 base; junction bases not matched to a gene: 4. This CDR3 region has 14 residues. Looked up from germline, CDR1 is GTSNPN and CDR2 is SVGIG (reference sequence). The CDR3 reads CAWQDRGSNQPQHF. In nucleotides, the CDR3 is TGTGCCTGGCAAGACAGGGGCAGCAATCAGCCCCAGCATTTT.